A single T cell receptor (beta chain) is shown here with its context. The specificity of this receptor is unknown. No qualities accompany the bases; no much larger clone lies one base away. The data stem from a study of T cell changes during pregnancy in multiple sclerosis (dated by TCRdb to between 2018 and 2021). Context from the whole study: The study looked at changes in the T cell repertoire across pregnancy in women with multiple sclerosis.

CDR1 and CDR2 (KGHSH, LQKENI) derive from the germline V gene. Trimming takes 6 bases off V and 5 bases off J; junction bases not matched to a gene: 13. The CDR3 measures 17 amino acids from cysteine to phenylalanine. Only CDR3 DNA is held: 51 bases, read in frame from base 1. The library was prepared using the immunoSEQ multiplex PCR assay. This immuneACCESS table, as held by TCRdb, lists in-frame sequences with V and J called but not all clones. Of the missing ones, under half trace to an unresolved V gene in checked studies; the others have no known cause. The sample table records tens of thousands of clones; 80% to 95% of these occur just once. Less than 0.8% of the sample lies in the top ten.

This specimen was CD4+ T cells from peripheral blood mononuclear cells, taken in the third trimester of pregnancy. The rearrangement combines TRBV18 with TRBJ2-5; TRBD2 fits 12 bases in the junction. This receptor was obtained from a female donor with multiple sclerosis, enrolled in a pregnancy study. The CDR3 amino acid sequence is: CASSPPSGGAARETQYF. The DNA is as follows: TGTGCCAGCTCCCCTCCTAGCGGGGGGGCCGCGCGGGAGACCCAGTACTTC.